This entry lists 24 T cell receptor beta chains sequenced from one sample in a study of T cell responses to AZD1222 COVID-19 vaccine. Sequencing used immunoSEQ multiplex PCR; TCRdb keeps in-frame clones, though not all of them. This sample has fewer than 90,000 clones, with about nine tenths found just once. This material consisted of peripheral blood, taken 28 days after the second AZD1222 dose. Every receptor here comes from an adult who received the AZD1222 COVID-19 vaccine.

This chain links TRBV30 with TRBJ2-5; TRBD2 matches at 7 bases. J was trimmed by 2 bases and V by 1 base; bases with no gene match: 4. Germline loops: CDR1 GTSNPN, CDR2 SVGIG (reference sequence). The CDR3 has 14 residues. CDR3 region: CAWSGGGTQETQYF. CDR3 coding DNA: TGTGCCTGGAGTGGGGGGGGAACACAAGAGACCCAGTACTTC.

The CDR3, as DNA: TGTGCCAGCTCACAGAGCGAGGCAGTCACTGAAGCTTTCTTT. Translating gives CASSQSEAVTEAFF. The chain recombines TRBV18 with TRBJ1-1; D unclear. Germline CDR1 KGHSH, CDR2 LQKENI. The CDR3 has 14 amino acids. With 4 bases removed from V and 4 bases from J, the gap between germline ends came to 13 bases.

The rearrangement links TRBV5-1 to TRBJ2-7; D not resolved. Germline V gene data show CDR1 as SGHRS and CDR2 as YFSETQ. The CDR3 contains 13 residues. Trimming removed 0 bases from V and 5 bases from J, with 9 bases in between. The CDR3 loop is CASSLAWVNEQYF. CDR3 DNA sequence: TGCGCCAGCAGCTTGGCGTGGGTTAACGAGCAGTACTTC. Looking up the rest from reference TRBV5-1 and TRBJ2-7 gives the full variable domain: KAGVTQTPRYLIKTRGQQVTLSCSPISGHRSVSWYQQTPGQGLQFLFEYFSETQRNKGNFPGRFSGRQFSNSRSEMNVSTLELGDSALYLCASSLAWVNEQYFGPGTRLTVT.

This chain joins TRBV18 and TRBJ1-1; TRBD1 aligns across 7 bases. The germline V gene encodes CDR1 KGHSH and CDR2 LQKENI. Losses at the gene ends were 6 bases for V and 0 bases for J; bases not matched to a gene: 7. There are 15 residues in the CDR3. The CDR3 spells CASSPAGQMNTEAFF. As DNA, the CDR3 is TGTGCCAGCTCTCCTGCGGGACAGATGAACACTGAAGCTTTCTTT.

The chain combines TRBV6-5 with TRBJ2-7; 7 nucleotides align to TRBD1. This CDR3 comprises 14 residues. The germline CDR1 and CDR2 sequences are MNHEY and SVGAGI. V was pared by 4 bases and J by 9 bases, with 12 bases of the junction left unmatched. The CDR3 DNA reads as TGTGCCAGCAGTTCCTCCCTGGACAGGTCGGGGCAGTACTTC. The encoded protein is CASSSSLDRSGQYF.

The chain employs TRBV4-2 and TRBJ1-1; 7 bases agree with TRBD1. V lost 0 bases, J lost 4 bases, and 5 bases stayed unmatched. The germline V gene encodes CDR1 LGHNA and CDR2 YNFKEQ. There are 15 residues in the CDR3. The CDR3: CASSQETDRATEAFF. The CDR3 bases are TGTGCCAGCAGCCAAGAAACCGACAGGGCCACTGAAGCTTTCTTT.

This chain joins TRBV2 and TRBJ1-1; D unclear. V was clipped by 0 bases and J by 7 bases, with 9 bases between them. CDR3 length: 13 amino acids. Looked up from germline, CDR1 is SNHLY and CDR2 is FYNNEI. The CDR3 region has the DNA TGTGCCAGCAGTGAAGCGCTCAGCCGTGAAGCTTTCTTT. Translating gives CASSEALSREAFF.

The rearrangement uses TRBV18 and TRBJ2-7; no clear D gene. V was shortened by 1 base and J by 2 bases, with 9 bases between the two germline ends. This CDR3 comprises 14 residues. CDR1 and CDR2 (germline): KGHSH, LQKENI. The CDR3 DNA is TGTGCCAGCTCACCACGAAGAGCTACCTACGAGCAGTACTTC. Translating it yields CASSPRRATYEQYF.

The gene calls are TRBV28 and TRBJ1-4, with a possible D match to TRBD1 (5 bases). Trimming removed 0 bases from V and 5 bases from J, with 7 bases in between. The V gene's germline CDR1 is MDHEN and CDR2 SYDVKM. The CDR3 totals 14 residues. The CDR3 reads CASSLWGGNEKLFF. CDR3 coding DNA: TGTGCCAGCAGTTTATGGGGGGGGAATGAAAAACTGTTTTTT.

V gene TRBV28 combines with J gene TRBJ2-5; D remains unclear. V was clipped by 3 bases and J by 2 bases, with 7 bases between them. Germline-derived CDR1 and CDR2 are MDHEN and SYDVKM. The CDR3 extends over 13 amino acids. In nucleotides, the CDR3 is TGTGCCAGCAGTTTTGTCAGACAAGAGACCCAGTACTTC. The encoded protein is CASSFVRQETQYF.

This clone is a singleton in its sample. This chain uses TRBV2 with TRBJ1-4; the D gene is possibly TRBD1 (5 bases). Trimming took 6 bases from V and 6 from J, leaving 17 bases between them. Germline V gene sequence: CDR1 SNHLY, CDR2 FYNNEI. The CDR3 covers 15 residues. The CDR3 loop reads CASSLLRGEYEKLFF. DNA of the CDR3: TGTGCCAGCAGCCTCCTCCGGGGGGAATATGAAAAACTGTTTTTT.

The chain is built from TRBV6-5 and TRBJ1-2; possibly TRBD1 for D (5 bases). Germline V gene sequence: CDR1 MNHEY, CDR2 SVGAGI. Trimming cost V 0 bases and J 4 bases, with 9 bases left between them. This CDR3 is built from 14 residues. The CDR3 DNA follows: TGTGCCAGCAGTTACTCTCGGGGCGGCTATGGCTACACCTTC. It is translated as CASSYSRGGYGYTF.

The chain links TRBV6-2 or TRBV6-3 to TRBJ1-6; D is unclear. Trimming stripped 0 bases from V and 9 bases from J, with 15 bases between. Germline V lookup: CDR1 MNHEY, CDR2 SVGEGT. There are 16 residues in the CDR3. The CDR3 spells CASSYSGTVRSSPLHF. CDR3 DNA: TGTGCCAGCAGTTACTCGGGCACCGTCCGATCTTCACCCCTCCACTTT.

The genes are TRBV5-4 and TRBJ1-2, with TRBD1 identical over 7 bases. The V and J ends lost 4 bases and 4 bases, in that order; junction bases with no gene match: 4. This CDR3 has 13 residues. CDR1 and CDR2 from the germline V gene are SGHNT and YYREEE (reference sequence). The CDR3 loop reads CASSRDRAYGYTF. CDR3 sequence (DNA): TGTGCCAGCAGCCGGGACAGAGCCTATGGCTACACCTTC.

V is TRBV13 and J is TRBJ2-1, with TRBD2 identical over 11 bases. The CDR3 is 15 residues long. J was trimmed by 7 bases and V by 3 bases; bases with no gene match: 5. Germline V CDR1 and CDR2: PRHDT, FYEKMQ (reference sequence). For the CDR3, the DNA is TGTGCCAGCAGCTTCACTAGCGGGGGTAGGAATGAGCAGTTCTTC. Protein product: CASSFTSGGRNEQFF.

The chain combines TRBV23-1 with TRBJ1-6; D uncertain. TRBV23-1 belongs to the ORF category, with a function that is uncertain. This CDR3 has 13 amino acids. V was cut by 5 bases and J by 11 bases, with 13 bases left in between. The CDR3 DNA reads as TGCGCCAGCAGTGAAGGGCGGGGTACACCCCTCCACTTT. It specifies CASSEGRGTPLHF.

The chain recombines TRBV14 with TRBJ2-7; 7 nucleotides match TRBD1. Germline V gene sequence: CDR1 SGHDN, CDR2 FVKESK. Germline trimming cut 8 bases from V and 8 bases from J; bases unmatched to any gene: 12. This CDR3 comprises 13 residues. CDR3 amino acids: CASRSGQEVKQYF. DNA for the CDR3: TGTGCCAGCCGCTCTGGACAGGAGGTGAAGCAGTACTTC.

The chain combines TRBV27 with TRBJ2-7; TRBD1 is a possible D gene (6 bases). CDR3 length equals 16 residues. With 5 bases removed from V and 2 bases from J, the gap between germline ends came to 19 bases. The V gene's germline CDR1 is MNHEY and CDR2 SMNVEV (reference sequence). CDR3 protein: CASSPIRTGIPYEQYF. The CDR3 region has the DNA TGTGCCAGCAGTCCAATACGTACAGGGATACCCTACGAGCAGTACTTC.

The genes are TRBV6-5 and TRBJ2-1, with TRBD1 matching over 7 bases. Germline CDR1 reads MNHEY; CDR2 reads SVGAGI. This CDR3 has 15 residues. Losses at the gene ends were 6 bases for V and 1 base for J; bases not matched to a gene: 6. The chain's CDR3 is CASSAGTDSYNEQFF. The CDR3 nucleotides read TGTGCCAGCAGCGCCGGGACAGATTCCTACAATGAGCAGTTCTTC.

V usage is TRBV11-2 and J usage is TRBJ1-6, with 8 bases matching TRBD1. V dropped 4 bases and J dropped 9; count of bases not matched to a gene: 11. The CDR3 has 16 amino acids. Germline assignment: CDR1 SGHAT and CDR2 FQNNGV. The DNA of the CDR3 is TGTGCCAGCAGCTCACTGGGTGGACAGGGCGGTTCACCCCTCCACTTT. Protein: CASSSLGGQGGSPLHF.

V gene TRBV5-1 combines with J gene TRBJ2-5; D unresolved. Germline V gene data show CDR1 as SGHRS and CDR2 as YFSETQ. The V end lost 0 bases, the J end lost 1 base, and 10 bases lay between the germline ends. The CDR3 loop spans 15 amino acids. This CDR3 reads CASSLAPPPQETQYF. The CDR3 bases are TGCGCCAGCAGCTTGGCCCCCCCGCCCCAAGAGACCCAGTACTTC. Drawing the rest from reference TRBV5-1 and TRBJ2-5, the complete variable domain is KAGVTQTPRYLIKTRGQQVTLSCSPISGHRSVSWYQQTPGQGLQFLFEYFSETQRNKGNFPGRFSGRQFSNSRSEMNVSTLELGDSALYLCASSLAPPPQETQYFGPGTRLLVL.

The V gene is TRBV30, the J gene TRBJ1-2; D unclear. Germline CDR1 and CDR2: GTSNPN and SVGIG (reference sequence). The CDR3 covers 12 residues. With 7 bases removed from V and 6 bases from J, the gap between germline ends came to 15 bases. CDR3 residues: CAFHHSGDGYTF. For the CDR3, the DNA is TGTGCCTTCCATCATAGCGGCGATGGCTACACCTTC.

Comment on this clone: Other DNA sequences in the sample encode the same CDR3. This chain connects TRBV18 to TRBJ1-2, with 8 nucleotides matching TRBD1. J lost 8 bases, V lost 3 bases, and 5 bases had no gene match. Per germline, CDR1 KGHSH and CDR2 LQKENI. The CDR3 extends over 13 amino acids. The CDR3 DNA is TGTGCCAGCTCACCCGACAGGGGATACGGCTACACCTTC. Amino acid sequence: CASSPDRGYGYTF.

The rearrangement joins TRBV30 to TRBJ1-2; no clear D. V was clipped by 3 bases and J by 0 bases, with 17 bases between them. Germline V gene sequence: CDR1 GTSNPN, CDR2 SVGIG (reference sequence). The CDR3 has 16 amino acids. CDR3 protein: CAWSDRPQGSNYGYTF. CDR3 in DNA: TGTGCCTGGAGCGATAGACCCCAAGGGTCTAACTATGGCTACACCTTC.